This T cell receptor beta chain was profiled in a study of technical replicates of blood from several donors. Assay: immunoSEQ multiplex PCR; the TCRdb copy retains only in-frame clones and omits some. The table includes around 68,000 clones, 75% to 95% detected once. Germline V gene data show CDR1 as SGDLS and CDR2 as YYNGEE. This CDR3 spans 16 amino acids. Trimming at V came to 8 bases and at J to 0 bases, leaving 10 bases not matched to a gene. The sequence was collected from a human donor in good health. Some clones in this sample may be carry-over from other donors' samples. The V call is TRBV9, the J call TRBJ2-3; TRBD2 matches at 9 bases. Input material: T cells isolated from PBMCs. The CDR3 here is CASTSGHLSSTDTQYF. The CDR3 DNA reads as TGTGCCAGTACTAGCGGGCATTTATCTAGCACAGATACGCAGTATTTT.